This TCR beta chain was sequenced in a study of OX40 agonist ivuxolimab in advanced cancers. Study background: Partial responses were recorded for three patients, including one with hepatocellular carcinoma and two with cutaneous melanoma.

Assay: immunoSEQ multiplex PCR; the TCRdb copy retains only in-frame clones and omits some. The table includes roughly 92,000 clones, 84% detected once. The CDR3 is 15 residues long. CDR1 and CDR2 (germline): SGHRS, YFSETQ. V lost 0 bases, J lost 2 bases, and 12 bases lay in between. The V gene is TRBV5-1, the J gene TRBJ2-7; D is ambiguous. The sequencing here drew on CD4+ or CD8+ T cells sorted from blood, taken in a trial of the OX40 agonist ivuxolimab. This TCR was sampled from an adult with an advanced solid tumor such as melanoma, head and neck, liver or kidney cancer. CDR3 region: CASSLAATNAYEQYF. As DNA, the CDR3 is TGCGCCAGCAGCTTGGCGGCGACCAACGCCTACGAGCAGTACTTC. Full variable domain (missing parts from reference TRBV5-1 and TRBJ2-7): KAGVTQTPRYLIKTRGQQVTLSCSPISGHRSVSWYQQTPGQGLQFLFEYFSETQRNKGNFPGRFSGRQFSNSRSEMNVSTLELGDSALYLCASSLAATNAYEQYFGPGTRLTVT.